One and the same sample provided the 7 T cell receptor beta chains below, sequenced in a study of shared clonotypes between healthy human individuals. Using immunoSEQ multiplex PCR, the repertoire was profiled, and TCRdb retains in-frame clones only, with some absent. In the table there are 850,000 to 1,200,000 clones, 70% to 80% of which are singletons. Sequenced: memory CD4+ T cells sorted from blood. Subset given: CD45RA-negative fraction. The source of these receptors is a man between 18 and 35 years old in good health.

CDR3 DNA sequence: TGTGCCAGTAGTACTAGCGGGAAAACAGATACGCAGTATTTT. Its translation: CASSTSGKTDTQYF. This chain uses TRBV19 with TRBJ2-3; 9 nucleotides line up with TRBD2. Germline V CDR1 and CDR2: LNHDA, SQIVND (reference sequence). The CDR3 extends over 14 amino acids. Trimming at V came to 4 bases and at J to 3 bases, leaving 2 bases not matched to a gene.

On this clone: The sample holds other DNA sequences that translate to the same CDR3. The chain carries TRBV19 and TRBJ1-1, with D possibly matching TRBD1 (5 bases). V was cut by 5 bases and J by 5 bases, with 12 bases left in between. The CDR3 is made up of 13 amino acids. From germline, CDR1 is LNHDA and CDR2 SQIVND (reference sequence). CDR3 sequence (DNA): TGTGCCAGTAGTCAGGGCGGGGGGACTGAAGCTTTCTTT. Residues: CASSQGGGTEAFF.

The V call is TRBV25-1, the J call TRBJ2-5; tentative D call: TRBD1 (7 bases). The J call may not be correct, given that the DNA end is closer to TRBJ2-7. The CDR3 runs to 16 residues. Germline V lookup: CDR1 MGHDK, CDR2 SYGVNS. CDR3 nucleotide sequence: TGTGCCAGCAGTGAATATATTCAGGGGGGTTCCTACGAGCAGTACTTC. Protein sequence: CASSEYIQGGSYEQYF.

The chain combines TRBV2 with TRBJ2-1; TRBD2 matches 8 bases. The CDR3 is 16 amino acids. Germline CDR1 reads SNHLY; CDR2 reads FYNNEI. The J segment lost 7 bases and the V segment lost 1 base, leaving 9 bases of the junction unmatched. The CDR3 protein is CASSEGYGGAGNEQFF. CDR3 nucleotide sequence: TGTGCCAGCAGTGAAGGATACGGGGGGGCCGGGAATGAGCAGTTCTTC. Based on the CDR3 plus reference TRBV2 and TRBJ2-1, the full variable domain is EPEVTQTPSHQVTQMGQEVILRCVPISNHLYFYWYRQILGQKVEFLVSFYNNEISEKSEIFDDQFSVERPDGSNFTLKIRSTKLEDSAMYFCASSEGYGGAGNEQFFGPGTRLTVL.

The chain links TRBV7-2 to TRBJ1-2; D remains unclear. The CDR3 extends over 13 amino acids. V was cut by 3 bases and J by 6 bases, with 11 bases left in between. CDR1 is SGHTA, CDR2 FQGNSA, per germline. The CDR3 nucleotides are TGTGCCAGCAGCTTTAGGGAGAGGGATGGCTACACCTTC. It is translated as CASSFRERDGYTF.

The rearrangement links TRBV10-2 to TRBJ1-1; 8 bases align to TRBD1. This CDR3 comprises 13 residues. Germline-derived CDR1 and CDR2 are WSHSY and SAAADI. The ends lost 7 bases at V and 4 bases at J; junction bases unmatched: 5. CDR3 DNA sequence: TGCGCCAGCATGGGACAGGCGAGCACTGAAGCTTTCTTT. This gives the protein CASMGQASTEAFF.

The rearrangement joins TRBV5-1 to TRBJ2-5, with D possibly called TRBD1 or TRBD2 (7 bases each). V lost 3 bases and J 1 base, leaving 10 bases between the germline ends. Germline V lookup: CDR1 SGHRS, CDR2 YFSETQ. The CDR3 length is 14 residues. CDR3 residues: CASSSGGAQETQYF. As DNA, the CDR3 is TGCGCCAGCAGCTCAGGGGGGGCCCAAGAGACCCAGTACTTC.